This T cell receptor (beta chain) was retrieved from a study of type 1 regulatory T cells. The study, taken as a whole, reports: Type 1 regulatory T cells had a more restricted TCR repertoire than non-type 1 regulatory T cells.

The V segment lost 5 bases and the J segment 8 bases; nucleotides outside the gene matches: 9. The CDR3 covers 15 residues. Germline CDR1 and CDR2: SGHTA and FQGNSA. Concerning this clonotype itself: Its antigen is still unknown.

Using its own MiXCR run on the reads, TCRdb lists one record per CDR3 protein. The data contain 68,000 or so distinct CDR3 sequences, 49% of them singletons. The V call is TRBV7-2, the J call TRBJ1-6; 7 bases are shared with TRBD1. This sequence was found in a human donor in good health. Sequenced sample: cultured non-Tr1 T cells, either the whole culture or a sorted T cell fraction (not recorded which). In DNA form, the CDR3 reads TGTGCCAGCAGCCCGACAGGGTCTAAGGATTCACCCCTCCACTTT. Its translation: CASSPTGSKDSPLHF.